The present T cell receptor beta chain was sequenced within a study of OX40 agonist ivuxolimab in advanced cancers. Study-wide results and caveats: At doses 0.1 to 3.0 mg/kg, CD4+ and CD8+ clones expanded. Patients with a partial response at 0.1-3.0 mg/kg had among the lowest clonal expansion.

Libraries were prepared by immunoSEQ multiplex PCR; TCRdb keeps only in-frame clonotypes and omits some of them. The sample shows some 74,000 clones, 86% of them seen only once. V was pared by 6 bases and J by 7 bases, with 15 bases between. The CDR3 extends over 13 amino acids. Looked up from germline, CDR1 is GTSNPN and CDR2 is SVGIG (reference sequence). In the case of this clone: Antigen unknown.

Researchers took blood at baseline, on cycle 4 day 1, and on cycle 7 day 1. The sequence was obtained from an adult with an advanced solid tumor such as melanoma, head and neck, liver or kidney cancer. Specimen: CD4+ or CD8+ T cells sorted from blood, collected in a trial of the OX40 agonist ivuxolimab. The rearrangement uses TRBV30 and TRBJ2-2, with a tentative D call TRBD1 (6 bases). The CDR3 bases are TGTGCCTGTTGGGACACCAGGGGCGGGGAGCTGTTTTTT. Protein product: CACWDTRGGELFF. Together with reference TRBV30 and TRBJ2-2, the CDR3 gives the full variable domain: SQTIHQWPATLVQPVGSPLSLECTVEGTSNPNLYWYRQAAGRGLQLLFYSVGIGQISSEVPQNLSASRPQDRQFILSSKKLLLSDSGFYLCACWDTRGGELFFGEGSRLTVL.